Each of the 23 T cell receptor beta chains below was sequenced from the same sample in a study of T cell changes during pregnancy in multiple sclerosis. TCRdb's table, derived via immunoSEQ multiplex PCR, lists solely in-frame clones and lacks some. The sample holds approximately 44,000 clones; about 90% are singletons and the top ten take roughly 0.69%. The material sequenced was CD4+ T cells from peripheral blood mononuclear cells, taken before pregnancy. Every receptor here comes from a female donor with multiple sclerosis, enrolled in a pregnancy study.

This chain joins TRBV6-1 and TRBJ2-1; 11 positions agree with TRBD2. V trimming: 4 bases; J trimming: 2 bases; junction bases outside the gene matches: 1. Germline V gene lookup returns CDR1 MNHNS and CDR2 SASEGT. The CDR3 contains 15 residues. In DNA form, the CDR3 reads TGTGCCAGCAGTGCTAGCGGGGGGACCTACAATGAGCAGTTCTTC. Translated, it gives CASSASGGTYNEQFF.

The chain combines TRBV27 with TRBJ1-1, with TRBD1 as a possible D gene (5 bases). CDR3 length: 13 residues. Trimming took off 8 bases at V and 7 bases at J, with 17 bases between the two ends. In germline, CDR1 is MNHEY, CDR2 SMNVEV (reference sequence). This CDR3 is CASAIRQTLEAFF. The CDR3 bases are TGTGCCAGCGCCATTAGACAGACACTTGAAGCTTTCTTT.

The chain joins TRBV29-1 to TRBJ2-7; 7 nucleotides line up with TRBD1. The germline CDR1 and CDR2 sequences are SQVTM and ANQGSEA. J gave up 3 bases and V 4 bases, and 0 bases lay outside the gene matches. This CDR3 region has 11 residues. The CDR3 nucleotides read TGCAGCGTTGGGGACAGCTACGAGCAGTACTTC. It specifies CSVGDSYEQYF.

This clone has just a few counts. The V gene is TRBV4-2, the J gene TRBJ1-1; no firm D call. V was clipped by 0 bases and J by 1 base, with 9 bases between them. The CDR3 length is 15 residues. CDR1 is LGHNA, CDR2 YNFKEQ, per germline. In nucleotides, the CDR3 is TGTGCCAGCAGCCAAGAGGGCACAAGGAACACTGAAGCTTTCTTT. It specifies CASSQEGTRNTEAFF.

This chain joins TRBV9 and TRBJ2-7; 9 nucleotides agree with TRBD1. The length of the CDR3 is 16 residues. Trimming at V came to 0 bases and at J to 5 bases, leaving 9 bases not matched to a gene. Germline V lookup: CDR1 SGDLS, CDR2 YYNGEE. The CDR3 DNA sequence: TGTGCCAGCAGCGTAGGGGGGGGACAGGGAGCCCACGAGCAGTACTTC. It translates to CASSVGGGQGAHEQYF.

The chain combines TRBV7-2 with TRBJ2-7, with TRBD1 identical over 7 bases. CDR3 length: 14 residues. Germline V gene lookup returns CDR1 SGHTA and CDR2 FQGNSA. The V and J ends lost 1 base and 2 bases, in that order; junction bases with no gene match: 2. This chain's CDR3 is CASSLEQGTYEQYF. The CDR3 nucleotides are TGTGCCAGCAGCTTAGAACAGGGGACCTACGAGCAGTACTTC.

This clone has just one count. The chain links TRBV19 to TRBJ2-3; 12 nucleotides align to TRBD2. The CDR3 has 16 residues. The V gene end was trimmed by 7 bases and the J gene end by 1 base; junction bases not matched to a gene: 6. CDR1 is LNHDA, CDR2 SQIVND, per germline (reference sequence). The DNA for the CDR3 is TGTGCCAGTACCATCAGGACTAGCGGGGGCACAGATACGCAGTATTTT. Residues: CASTIRTSGGTDTQYF.

The chain joins TRBV28 to TRBJ2-1; 15 bases fit TRBD2. Germline V gene data show CDR1 as MDHEN and CDR2 as SYDVKM. The CDR3 covers 17 residues. The trim removed 6 bases at V and 3 bases at J, leaving 6 bases unmatched. CDR3 in amino acids: CASSGLAGGRHYNEQFF. As DNA, the CDR3 is TGTGCCAGCAGCGGACTAGCGGGGGGGAGACACTACAATGAGCAGTTCTTC.

This sequence joins TRBV10-3 and TRBJ2-1; 12 nucleotides match TRBD2. With V trimmed by 10 bases and J by 7 bases, 11 bases remained unmatched. Germline lookup yields CDR1 ENHRY and CDR2 SYGVKD. This CDR3 is built from 15 residues. This CDR3 reads CATLPGLAGGNEQFF. CDR3 sequence (DNA): TGTGCCACTCTCCCGGGGCTAGCGGGGGGGAATGAGCAGTTCTTC.

The chain uses TRBV7-6 and TRBJ1-5; D is possibly TRBD1 (6 bases). Germline values: CDR1 SGHVS, CDR2 FNYEAQ. The ends were cut back, 5 bases at V and 6 bases at J, with 14 bases in the middle. This CDR3 has 14 amino acids. CDR3 coding DNA: TGTGCCAGCAGCCTAGGGGGAGATCGTCAGCCCCAGCATTTT. Its translation: CASSLGGDRQPQHF.

The CDR3 DNA sequence: TGTGCCAGCTCACGTGCTCATCTGAGCTCCTATAATTCACCCCTCCACTTT. Translation: CASSRAHLSSYNSPLHF. V gene TRBV18 combines with J gene TRBJ1-6; D unresolved. With 4 bases removed from V and 0 bases from J, the gap between germline ends came to 13 bases. The germline CDR1 and CDR2 sequences are KGHSH and LQKENI. The CDR3 is 17 residues long.

V is TRBV27 and J is TRBJ1-3, with 9 bases fitting TRBD1. CDR1 is MNHEY and CDR2 is SMNVEV in the germline V gene (reference sequence). J lost 7 bases, V lost 6 bases, and 10 bases had no gene match. The CDR3 runs 15 residues. In nucleotides, the CDR3 is TGTGCCAGCAGCCAGGGGACAGGGACCATGAACACCATATATTTT. It specifies CASSQGTGTMNTIYF.

V is TRBV7-9 and J is TRBJ2-5, with 8 bases that match TRBD1. This CDR3 is built from 15 residues. Trimming cost V 5 bases and J 5 bases; bases outside gene matches: 10. Germline CDR1 is SEHNR and CDR2 is FQNEAQ (reference sequence). The CDR3 bases are TGTGCCAGCAGCGACAGCAGGGGGCCTTGGGAGACCCAGTACTTC. It is translated as CASSDSRGPWETQYF.

The chain couples TRBV6-5 to TRBJ2-2; no definite D call. Per germline, CDR1 MNHEY and CDR2 SVGAGI. V was trimmed by 3 bases and J by 7 bases, leaving 15 bases between them. CDR3 length equals 15 residues. The CDR3 DNA reads TGTGCCAGCAGTTATTGGCGGTCGTTGGACGGGGAGCTGTTTTTT. Amino acid sequence: CASSYWRSLDGELFF.

The genes are TRBV2 and TRBJ2-1, with D hard to call. CDR1 is SNHLY, CDR2 FYNNEI, per germline. The CDR3 loop spans 13 amino acids. V was trimmed by 6 bases and J by 6 bases, leaving 12 bases between them. The CDR3 loop is CASSARHLNEQFF. CDR3 in DNA: TGTGCCAGCAGCGCCAGGCACCTCAATGAGCAGTTCTTC.

This chain joins TRBV15 and TRBJ1-2; D may be TRBD1 (6 bases). V lost 1 base and J lost 8, with 20 bases in between. Germline V CDR1 and CDR2: LNHNV, YYDKDF (reference sequence). The CDR3 contains 16 residues. The CDR3 DNA follows: TGTGCCACCAGCAGAGTGGGGACTACAGGGTTTTTAGGCTACACCTTC. It translates to CATSRVGTTGFLGYTF.

The chain combines TRBV7-9 with TRBJ2-5, with 9 positions matching TRBD1. CDR3 length: 17 amino acids. CDR1 is SEHNR and CDR2 is FQNEAQ in the germline V gene (reference sequence). J lost 3 bases, V lost 5 bases, and 13 bases had no gene match. CDR3 protein: CASSPRDRAGGKETQYF. The CDR3 region has the DNA TGTGCCAGCAGCCCCCGGGACAGGGCTGGAGGAAAAGAGACCCAGTACTTC.

This chain connects TRBV19 to TRBJ1-4, with 8 nucleotides matching TRBD1. V lost 5 bases to trimming and J lost 0 bases; unmatched junction nucleotides: 5. The CDR3 spans 16 residues. CDR1 and CDR2 (germline): LNHDA, SQIVND (reference sequence). This CDR3 reads CASSDDRGPTNEKLFF. The CDR3 bases are TGTGCCAGTAGTGACGACAGGGGTCCAACTAATGAAAAACTGTTTTTT.

The CDR3 DNA sequence: TGTGCCAGCAGCCGCGATCGACAGGCCGCACTCTATGGCTACACCTTC. It translates to CASSRDRQAALYGYTF. The chain couples TRBV11-2 to TRBJ1-2, with D tentatively TRBD1 (6 bases). Germline loops: CDR1 SGHAT, CDR2 FQNNGV. This CDR3 is 16 amino acids long. V dropped 5 bases and J dropped 4 bases, with 20 bases sitting between them.

This clone was seen once. The J gene is TRBJ1-2, the V gene TRBV7-3, with a weak D call TRBD1 (6 bases). This CDR3 region has 16 residues. Germline CDR1 is SGHTA and CDR2 is FQGTGA. Trimming pared 0 bases from V and 8 bases from J, leaving 19 bases between. DNA for the CDR3: TGTGCCAGCAGCTTAACGGGGACACCCAACCTGGGGGGCTACACCTTC. Its protein is CASSLTGTPNLGGYTF.

There are a few counts of this clone. The chain joins TRBV5-4 to TRBJ2-7, with unresolved D. In germline, CDR1 is SGHNT, CDR2 YYREEE (reference sequence). The V end lost 4 bases, the J end lost 5 bases, and 16 bases lay between the germline ends. This CDR3 region has 14 residues. The CDR3 coding sequence is TGTGCCAGCAGCCTACCTCCCCGTCTGGACGAGCAGTACTTC. Residues: CASSLPPRLDEQYF.

The CDR3 sequence: CASSSPGVAGTPYNEQFF. Written as DNA, the CDR3 is TGTGCCAGCAGCTCCCCCGGTGTCGCGGGAACACCTTACAATGAGCAGTTCTTC. The gene calls are TRBV5-4 and TRBJ2-1; D is perhaps TRBD2 (6 bases). The V and J ends lost 3 bases and 4 bases respectively, with 23 bases between them. Looked up from germline, CDR1 is SGHNT and CDR2 is YYREEE (reference sequence). This CDR3 comprises 18 residues.

This clone was recorded only once. V gene TRBV19 combines with J gene TRBJ1-4; D gene ambiguous. V lost 1 base and J lost 5, with 11 bases in between. The CDR3 sequence is 15 residues long. Germline assignment: CDR1 LNHDA and CDR2 SQIVND (reference sequence). CDR3 sequence (DNA): TGTGCCAGTAGTATAGTCAGAGGCCAAAATGAAAAACTGTTTTTT. Protein product: CASSIVRGQNEKLFF.